Following are 3 T cell receptor beta chains from one sample sequenced in a study of blood T cell repertoires in COVID-19. Generated by immunoSEQ multiplex PCR, the TCRdb table keeps only in-frame clones and is missing some. The data show over 25,000 clones, about 84% seen once. The sample consisted of peripheral blood. The origin of the receptors is an elderly woman with acute or convalescent COVID-19.

The chain links TRBV7-2 to TRBJ2-2; no reliable D call. Per germline, CDR1 SGHTA and CDR2 FQGNSA. The CDR3 sequence is 12 residues long. V lost 1 base, J lost 7 bases, and 4 bases lay in between. The CDR3 is CASSLVGGELFF. The CDR3 DNA reads TGTGCCAGCAGCTTAGTCGGCGGGGAGCTGTTTTTT. The variable domain in full, completed from reference TRBV7-2 and TRBJ2-2, reads GAGVSQSPSNKVTEKGKDVELRCDPISGHTALYWYRQSLGQGLEFLIYFQGNSAPDKSGLPSDRFSAERTGGSVSTLTIQRTQQEDSAVYLCASSLVGGELFFGEGSRLTVL.

The gene calls are TRBV19 and TRBJ2-1; D gene uncertain. CDR1 is LNHDA and CDR2 is SQIVND in the germline V gene (reference sequence). The CDR3 runs 16 residues. The V end was cut by 0 bases, the J end by 0 bases, with 9 bases between. The CDR3 loop reads CASSIDHPSSYNEQFF. The CDR3 bases are TGTGCCAGTAGTATAGACCACCCCAGCTCCTACAATGAGCAGTTCTTC.

CDR3 nucleotide sequence: TGTGCCAGTAGTATGACAAGGACAGTTAGCAATCAGCCCCAGCATTTT. Translation gives CASSMTRTVSNQPQHF. J is TRBJ1-5 and V is TRBV19; a possible D gene is TRBD1 (6 bases). CDR3 length: 16 amino acids. The V and J ends lost 3 bases and 0 bases respectively, with 12 bases between them. The germline V gene has CDR1 LNHDA and CDR2 SQIVND (reference sequence).